This T cell receptor (beta chain) was retrieved from a study of CD8 T cells in ankylosing spondylitis. Study conclusions and caveats: Within matched ankylosing spondylitis synovial fluid, disease-linked clones were reportedly significantly enriched.

This clonotype showed up many times. Its specificity is not known. In TCRdb, the 5' RACE reads were re-called with MiXCR into one record per CDR3 protein. The sample yields about 230,000 distinct CDR3 sequences, over 7% seen once. This CDR3 contains 14 residues. CDR1 DFQATT and CDR2 SNEGSKA come from the germline V gene (reference sequence). The V end lost 0 bases, the J end lost 5 bases, and 11 bases lay between the germline ends. This sequence joins TRBV20-1 and TRBJ1-5, with a weak D call TRBD1 (5 bases). This TCR was recovered from a female donor with ankylosing spondylitis or in good health (not recorded which). Sequenced input: blood, either unsorted or a sorted T cell fraction (not recorded which). The CDR3, as DNA: TGCAGTGCTAGAGATTCCCAGGGCGATCAGCCCCAGCATTTT. Translating it yields CSARDSQGDQPQHF.